These 25 T cell receptor beta chains were sequenced from one sample in a study of blood T cell repertoires in COVID-19. The method was immunoSEQ multiplex PCR; TCRdb's version includes in-frame clones alone and lacks a portion of them. The table lists roughly 76,000 clones, roughly 89% of them singletons. Sequencing was done on a sample of PBMCs or T cells enriched from blood (not recorded which). These receptors came from a woman aged 50 to 65 with acute COVID-19.

In DNA, the CDR3 is TGTGCCTGGAGTGGGGACAGCTCCTACGAGCAGTACTTC. Translation gives CAWSGDSSYEQYF. The chain recombines TRBV30 with TRBJ2-7; the match to TRBD1 covers 7 bases. CDR3 length: 13 residues. CDR1 is GTSNPN and CDR2 is SVGIG in the germline V gene (reference sequence). V lost 1 base and J lost 0; bases outside the gene matches: 0.

This clone is a singleton in its sample. The chain has TRBV19 and TRBJ2-1; D is unclear. This CDR3 has 13 residues. CDR1 is LNHDA, CDR2 SQIVND, per germline (reference sequence). Trimming removed 4 bases at V and 7 bases at J, with 11 bases between. The CDR3 sequence: CASSTTLFNEQFF. CDR3 nucleotides: TGTGCCAGTAGTACTACCCTGTTTAATGAGCAGTTCTTC.

Within the sample, this clone is medium-sized. This same CDR3 is encoded by further DNA sequences in the sample. The V gene is TRBV9, the J gene TRBJ2-7; D gene unclear. This CDR3 has 14 amino acids. Deletions cut 0 bases from V and 3 bases from J, with 10 bases between. The germline gives CDR1 SGDLS, CDR2 YYNGEE. The CDR3 nucleotides are TGTGCCAGCAGCGTAGTACCCTCTAGCTACGAGCAGTACTTC. Its translation: CASSVVPSSYEQYF.

The chain is built from TRBV7-2 and TRBJ1-2; D is unresolved. V shed 0 bases and J shed 0 bases, with 8 bases lying between them. CDR3 length: 15 amino acids. Per germline, CDR1 SGHTA and CDR2 FQGNSA. The CDR3 DNA follows: TGTGCCAGCAGCTTAGCGCTTACTACTAACTATGGCTACACCTTC. This translates into CASSLALTTNYGYTF.

This clone was observed a single time. DNA of the CDR3: TGTGCCAGCAGTTTCCGGGACAGGGAGTTCTTC. Translation gives CASSFRDREFF. The rearrangement joins TRBV27 to TRBJ2-1; 9 positions agree with TRBD1. J was trimmed by 14 bases and V by 3 bases; bases with no gene match: 2. Germline V gene sequence: CDR1 MNHEY, CDR2 SMNVEV (reference sequence). This CDR3 spans 11 amino acids.

V is TRBV7-2 and J is TRBJ1-5; 7 nucleotides align to TRBD1. There are 15 residues in the CDR3. V lost 5 bases to trimming and J lost 0 bases; unmatched junction nucleotides: 4. CDR1 SGHTA and CDR2 FQGNSA come from the germline V gene. The chain's CDR3 is CASSPGQYSNQPQHF. The CDR3 DNA reads TGTGCCAGCAGCCCGGGACAGTATAGCAATCAGCCCCAGCATTTT.

The chain links TRBV10-3 to TRBJ1-3; D is undetermined. This CDR3 has 17 amino acids. V was cut by 0 bases and J by 2 bases, with 14 bases left in between. Germline CDR1 reads ENHRY; CDR2 reads SYGVKD. CDR3 sequence reads: CAISESTERPTGNTIYF. The DNA of the CDR3 is TGTGCCATCAGTGAGTCGACGGAGAGACCAACTGGAAACACCATATATTTT.

The V gene is TRBV24-1, the J gene TRBJ2-1, with 7 positions matching TRBD2. Germline loops: CDR1 KGHDR, CDR2 SFDVKD. V shed 5 bases and J 4 bases; nucleotides not matched to a gene: 7. This CDR3 is 15 amino acids long. This CDR3 is CATSAPGLRYNEQFF. CDR3 sequence (DNA): TGTGCCACCAGTGCCCCGGGACTAAGGTACAATGAGCAGTTCTTC.

V gene TRBV6-2 or TRBV6-3 combines with J gene TRBJ2-7, with D hard to call. Trimming cost V 2 bases and J 0 bases, with 11 bases left between them. CDR1 is MNHEY, CDR2 SVGEGT, per germline. This CDR3 contains 15 residues. CDR3 loop: CASSYGGAFSYEQYF. CDR3 nucleotide sequence: TGTGCCAGCAGTTACGGCGGAGCCTTCTCCTACGAGCAGTACTTC.

The CDR3 sequence is CASNDRVTEAFF. CDR3 bases: TGTGCCAGCAACGACAGGGTAACTGAAGCTTTCTTT. V gene TRBV6-5 combines with J gene TRBJ1-1; 7 positions match TRBD1. The CDR3 is 12 amino acids. Trimming took 7 bases from V and 5 from J; bases not matched to a gene: 4. Germline CDR1 reads MNHEY; CDR2 reads SVGAGI.

This chain links TRBV7-9 with TRBJ2-1; 8 bases are shared with TRBD2. Trimming removed 5 bases from V and 14 bases from J; junction bases left unmatched: 14. CDR3 length equals 14 residues. The germline V gene encodes CDR1 SEHNR and CDR2 FQNEAQ (reference sequence). The CDR3 DNA sequence: TGTGCCAGCAGCCCTGGACAGACCGGGACTAGAAAGTTCTTC. This encodes CASSPGQTGTRKFF.

The chain employs TRBV27 and TRBJ2-7; no clear D. V shed 1 base and J shed 2 bases, with 12 bases lying between them. The germline V gene encodes CDR1 MNHEY and CDR2 SMNVEV (reference sequence). This CDR3 is 15 amino acids long. The CDR3 loop reads CASSLFDGVPYEQYF. For the CDR3, the DNA is TGTGCCAGCAGTTTATTTGACGGAGTTCCCTACGAGCAGTACTTC.

This clone was observed a handful of times. CDR3 in DNA: TGTGCCAGCAGTTCCCGCGGGTCCACAGATACGCAGTATTTT. Protein product: CASSSRGSTDTQYF. This chain uses TRBV6-5 with TRBJ2-3, with D perhaps matching TRBD2 (5 bases). Trimming pared 4 bases from V and 2 bases from J, leaving 10 bases between. This CDR3 is 14 amino acids long. Germline V gene lookup returns CDR1 MNHEY and CDR2 SVGAGI.

The chain is built from TRBV4-1 and TRBJ2-7; TRBD2 aligns across 12 bases. Germline V gene lookup returns CDR1 MGHRA and CDR2 YSYEKL. The CDR3 has 21 amino acids. With V trimmed by 4 bases and J by 0 bases, 19 bases remained unmatched. The CDR3 reads CASSLQWGGLAGRISSYEQYF. DNA of the CDR3: TGCGCCAGCAGCCTACAATGGGGCGGACTAGCGGGAAGGATCTCCTCCTACGAGCAGTACTTC.

This clone was observed a single time. The rearrangement uses TRBV4-1 and TRBJ2-7, with 8 bases aligning to TRBD2. There are 17 residues in the CDR3. Germline V gene data show CDR1 as MGHRA and CDR2 as YSYEKL. Trimming removed 0 bases from V and 3 bases from J; junction bases left unmatched: 10. CDR3 coding DNA: TGCGCCAGCAGCCAAGATTTGGAGCGGGAGCTGGGCTACGAGCAGTACTTC. It encodes CASSQDLERELGYEQYF.

The chain joins TRBV27 to TRBJ1-2; TRBD1 agrees at 7 bases. Unmatched junction bases numbered 5, after V lost 5 bases and J lost 2 bases. Germline values: CDR1 MNHEY, CDR2 SMNVEV (reference sequence). The length of the CDR3 is 14 residues. CDR3: CASSSDRANYGYTF. For the CDR3, the DNA is TGTGCCAGCAGTAGCGACAGGGCAAACTATGGCTACACCTTC.

This chain joins TRBV7-9 and TRBJ2-3; possibly TRBD2 for D (5 bases). V was shortened by 1 base and J by 2 bases, with 10 bases between the two germline ends. Germline V lookup: CDR1 SEHNR, CDR2 FQNEAQ (reference sequence). The length of the CDR3 is 15 residues. The CDR3 DNA sequence: TGTGCCAGCAGCTTAGTGCTCGGACTCACAGATACGCAGTATTTT. Translating gives CASSLVLGLTDTQYF.

The rearrangement joins TRBV10-3 to TRBJ2-3; 11 bases are shared with TRBD1. V trimming: 7 bases; J trimming: 4 bases; junction bases outside the gene matches: 1. CDR3 length equals 13 residues. The V gene's germline CDR1 is ENHRY and CDR2 SYGVKD. The DNA for the CDR3 is TGTGCCATCATGGGACAGGGGGCAGATACGCAGTATTTT. The encoded protein is CAIMGQGADTQYF.

The chain is built from TRBV27 and TRBJ1-1, with a possible D match to TRBD1 (5 bases). Germline V gene sequence: CDR1 MNHEY, CDR2 SMNVEV (reference sequence). Trimming stripped 2 bases from V and 9 bases from J, with 16 bases between. This CDR3 contains 14 residues. The CDR3 spells CASSLGSGIRKAFF. The CDR3 region has the DNA TGTGCCAGCAGTTTAGGGTCAGGGATCCGAAAAGCTTTCTTT.

The chain couples TRBV2 to TRBJ1-1; no clear D gene. The CDR3 covers 11 residues. The V end lost 10 bases, the J end lost 1 base, and 7 bases lay between the germline ends. CDR1 and CDR2 (germline): SNHLY, FYNNEI. CDR3 sequence: CATTENTEAFF. For the CDR3, the DNA is TGTGCCACCACAGAGAACACTGAAGCTTTCTTT.

CDR3 protein: CASSLDGLAGAGEQFF. CDR3 DNA: TGTGCCAGCAGCTTAGATGGGCTAGCGGGAGCCGGTGAGCAGTTCTTC. V gene TRBV11-3 combines with J gene TRBJ2-1; 10 bases match TRBD2. Germline values: CDR1 SGHNT, CDR2 YENEEA. With V trimmed by 0 bases and J by 9 bases, 8 bases remained unmatched. The CDR3 totals 16 residues.

V gene TRBV30 combines with J gene TRBJ2-3; no firm D call. CDR3 size: 16 residues. The ends were cut back, 0 bases at V and 0 bases at J, with 13 bases in the middle. Germline assignment: CDR1 GTSNPN and CDR2 SVGIG (reference sequence). The CDR3 region is CAWSVGSIPSTDTQYF. Written as DNA, the CDR3 is TGTGCCTGGAGTGTTGGTAGCATCCCTAGCACAGATACGCAGTATTTT.

This sequence joins TRBV2 and TRBJ2-7, with TRBD1 matching over 7 bases. The CDR3 runs 12 residues. Losses at the gene ends were 5 bases for V and 6 bases for J; bases not matched to a gene: 4. Germline-derived CDR1 and CDR2 are SNHLY and FYNNEI. Here the CDR3 DNA reads TGTGCCAGCAGTAAACAGGGGCGCGAGCAGTACTTC. Encoded protein: CASSKQGREQYF. Together with reference TRBV2 and TRBJ2-7, the CDR3 gives the full variable domain: EPEVTQTPSHQVTQMGQEVILRCVPISNHLYFYWYRQILGQKVEFLVSFYNNEISEKSEIFDDQFSVERPDGSNFTLKIRSTKLEDSAMYFCASSKQGREQYFGPGTRLTVT.

Points on this clone: An end of the junction differs from the germline gene, which may be a read error. The rearrangement links TRBV3-1 (or the pseudogene TRBV3-2) to TRBJ1-1; maybe TRBD1 (5 bases). This CDR3 has 11 amino acids. Germline CDR1 is LGHDT and CDR2 is YNNKEL (reference sequence). The CDR3 bases are TGTGCCAGCAGCCAGGGGCCTCATTTAGTCTTT. Protein product: CASSQGPHLVF.

Of note for this clone: Relative to the germline gene, one junction end is altered; a read error may explain this. J is TRBJ1-1 and V is TRBV7-9; TRBD1 agrees at 11 bases. The CDR3 has 14 residues. From germline, CDR1 is SEHNR and CDR2 FQNEAQ (reference sequence). CDR3 bases: TGTGCCAGCAGCCGCAACGCGGGACAGGGGGAAGGTTTCTTT. Its translation is CASSRNAGQGEGFF.